This T cell receptor beta chain was found in a study of PD-1 blockade in classical Hodgkin lymphoma. Whole-study findings and limits: Reports described newly diagnosed patients as having lower baseline TCR diversity than healthy donors. Exclusion was the outcome for patients who began nivolumab under 1 year after ASCT. There was a significant rise in CD4+ TCR diversity by C4D1, with no such rise for CD8+. Patients who responded completely had about the same baseline diversity as newly diagnosed patients.

V lost 0 bases and J lost 4, with 15 bases in between. Per the germline V gene, CDR1 is LNHNV and CDR2 is YYDKDF (reference sequence). This CDR3 contains 16 residues. Sample time point: cycle 4 day 1 (C4D1), after about 6 weeks of nivolumab. Every patient was affected by relapse after autologous stem cell transplantation, while exposure to brentuximab vedotin was not uniform. Method: immunoSEQ multiplex PCR; TCRdb's copy keeps in-frame clones and lacks some. The data show 90,000 to 140,000 clones, about nine tenths seen once. About this clone itself: What it binds is unknown.

This chain uses TRBV15 with TRBJ2-5, with D possibly TRBD1 on 5 matching bases. The starting material was peripheral blood mononuclear cells (PBMCs), obtained before the fourth cycle of nivolumab. The clonotype was recovered from a human donor with classical Hodgkin lymphoma. The CDR3 loop reads CATSRDGAVVRETQYF. CDR3 nucleotides: TGTGCCACCAGCAGAGATGGGGCAGTAGTAAGAGAGACCCAGTACTTC.